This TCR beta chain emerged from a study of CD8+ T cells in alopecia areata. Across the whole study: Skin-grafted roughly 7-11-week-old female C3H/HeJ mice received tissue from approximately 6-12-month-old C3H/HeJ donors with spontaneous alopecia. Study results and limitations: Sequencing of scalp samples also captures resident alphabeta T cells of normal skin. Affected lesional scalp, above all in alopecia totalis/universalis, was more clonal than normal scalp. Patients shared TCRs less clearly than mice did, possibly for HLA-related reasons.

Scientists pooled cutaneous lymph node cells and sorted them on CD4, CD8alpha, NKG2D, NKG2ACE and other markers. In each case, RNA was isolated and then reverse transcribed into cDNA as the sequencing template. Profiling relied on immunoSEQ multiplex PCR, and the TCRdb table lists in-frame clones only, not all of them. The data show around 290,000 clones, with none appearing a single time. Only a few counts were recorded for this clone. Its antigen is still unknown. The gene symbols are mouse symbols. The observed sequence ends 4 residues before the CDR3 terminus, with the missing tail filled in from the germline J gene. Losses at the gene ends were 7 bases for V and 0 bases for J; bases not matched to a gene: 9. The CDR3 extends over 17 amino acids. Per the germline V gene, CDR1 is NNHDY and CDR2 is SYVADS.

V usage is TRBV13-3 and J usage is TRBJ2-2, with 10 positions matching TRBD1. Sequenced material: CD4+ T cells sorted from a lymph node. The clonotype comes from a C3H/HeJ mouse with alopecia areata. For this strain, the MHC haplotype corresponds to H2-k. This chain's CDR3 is CASVRDRGLANTGQLYF. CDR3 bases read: TGTGCCAGCGTACGGGACAGGGGACTCGCAAACACCGGG.